This T cell receptor (beta chain) emerged from a study of blood T cell repertoires in COVID-19. Study-wide background: The cDNA or gDNA used as material had been derived from T cells, B-cell-depleted T cells, or PBMCs.

Sequenced by immunoSEQ multiplex PCR; TCRdb stores in-frame clones only, minus some. The table includes fewer than 700,000 clones, less than 90% detected once. V gave up 10 bases and J gave up 1 base, with 11 bases separating them. Germline-derived CDR1 and CDR2 are WNHNN and SYGVQD (reference sequence). The CDR3 consists of 12 residues. This clone showed up just a few times. This receptor was obtained from a woman between 50 and 59 years old with COVID-19, enrolled during active disease. The specimen sequenced was peripheral blood. The chain combines TRBV10-1 with TRBJ2-7, with D tentatively TRBD2 (5 bases). Here the CDR3 reads CANPGVSYEQYF. In DNA, the CDR3 is TGCGCCAACCCCGGGGTTTCCTACGAGCAGTACTTC.